This section outlines one TCR beta chain sequence together with its context. Clones were sequenced by immunoSEQ multiplex PCR, and TCRdb holds only the in-frame ones, with some missing. The sample includes about 71,000 clones, about 86% of them seen just once. This entry is derived from a study of blood T cell repertoires in COVID-19. Whole-study context: The analysed material was cDNA or gDNA that came from T cells, B-cell-depleted T cells, or PBMCs.

The CDR3 extends over 16 amino acids. V was pared by 0 bases and J by 5 bases, with 6 bases of the junction left unmatched. Looked up from germline, CDR1 is SGHRS and CDR2 is YFSETQ. Sequencing was performed on peripheral blood. The receptor was derived from a man aged 45-65 years with active COVID-19. J is TRBJ2-5 and V is TRBV5-1, with 11 bases lining up with TRBD2. The CDR3 protein is CASSLALAGGRETQYF. The CDR3 DNA reads TGCGCCAGCAGCTTGGCCCTAGCGGGGGGCCGGGAGACCCAGTACTTC.